This T cell receptor beta chain was retrieved from a study of tumor and adjacent non-tumor tissue in lung cancer. No cell sorting was done before RNA was extracted from the tissue. V lost 9 bases to trimming and J lost 5 bases, with 23 bases between them. The CDR3 loop spans 15 amino acids. Three rounds of nested PCR, following a modified ARM-PCR protocol, produced the TCRbeta library. TCRdb independently ran MiXCR on the multiplex PCR reads; one entry per CDR3 protein. The sample has approximately 150,000 distinct CDR3 sequences; approximately 72% are singletons. This sequence originates from a man in his 60s with small cell lung cancer. Sequencing was carried out using lung tumor tissue. V and J are TRBV12-3 or TRBV12-4 and TRBJ2-7, with D perhaps matching TRBD2 (5 bases). CDR3 DNA sequence: TGTGCCAGGGGTTCGCCCCTTCGCGGGTCCCACGAGCAGTACTTC. Translation gives CARGSPLRGSHEQYF.